This T cell receptor (beta chain) was obtained from a study of PD-1 blockade in classical Hodgkin lymphoma. At the level of the study: It was nivolumab at 3 mg/kg, given intravenously every 2 weeks, that patients received.

With no exception, relapse followed autologous stem cell transplantation in all patients, and brentuximab vedotin exposure varied. This CDR3 has 15 residues. V lost 2 bases to trimming and J lost 0 bases, with 10 bases between them. Germline V CDR1 and CDR2: MNHNS, SASEGT. Libraries were prepared by immunoSEQ multiplex PCR; TCRdb keeps only in-frame clonotypes and omits some of them. The table includes approximately 84,000 clones, 89% detected once. About this clone itself: Its target is not known.

Study conclusions and caveats: For complete responders, baseline diversity was comparable to that of newly diagnosed patients.

The receptor was isolated from a human donor with classical Hodgkin lymphoma. The sequences come from peripheral blood mononuclear cells (PBMCs), collected at baseline. The rearrangement links TRBV6-1 to TRBJ1-2, with a tentative D call TRBD1 (6 bases). For the CDR3, the DNA is TGTGCCAGCAGTGAACAGGGGTTAGCTAACTATGGCTACACCTTC. Its translation is CASSEQGLANYGYTF.